This passage covers 8 T cell receptor beta chains from one sample sequenced in a study of T cell responses to AZD1222 COVID-19 vaccine. The method was immunoSEQ multiplex PCR; TCRdb's version includes in-frame clones alone and lacks a portion of them. The sample consists of approximately 26,000 clones, approximately 85% of them appearing once. Specimen: peripheral blood, collected 28 days after the second AZD1222 dose. The source of these receptors is an adult who received the AZD1222 COVID-19 vaccine.

The chain employs TRBV19 and TRBJ2-2; D may be TRBD2 (6 bases). CDR1 LNHDA and CDR2 SQIVND come from the germline V gene (reference sequence). V lost 3 bases and J 4 bases, leaving 6 bases between the germline ends. There are 13 residues in the CDR3. The CDR3 DNA follows: TGTGCCAGTAGTATGACTAGCACCGGGGAGCTGTTTTTT. Amino acid sequence: CASSMTSTGELFF.

J is TRBJ1-4 and V is TRBV5-6; 8 bases match TRBD1. J lost 3 bases, V lost 4 bases, and 5 bases had no gene match. This CDR3 spans 15 amino acids. Germline loops: CDR1 SGHDT, CDR2 YYEEEE. CDR3 amino acids: CASSRPGQANEKLFF. The CDR3 DNA follows: TGTGCCAGCAGCCGACCGGGACAGGCTAATGAAAAACTGTTTTTT.

The rearrangement uses TRBV6-5 and TRBJ1-1; D is unclear. The CDR3 length is 15 residues. Deletions cut 6 bases from V and 2 bases from J, with 16 bases between. CDR1 is MNHEY and CDR2 is SVGAGI in the germline V gene. This chain's CDR3 is CASRDQDTFNTEAFF. The DNA for the CDR3 is TGTGCCAGCAGAGACCAAGACACCTTCAACACTGAAGCTTTCTTT.

Of note for this clone: Mismatch with germline at one junction end may stem from a read error. V and J are TRBV28 and TRBJ1-5, with TRBD1 as a possible D gene (5 bases). This CDR3 spans 14 amino acids. The germline V gene encodes CDR1 MDHEN and CDR2 SYDVKM. Here the CDR3 DNA reads TGTGCCAGCAGTCCCGACAGCGCGAATCGGCCCCAGCATTTT. It is translated as CASSPDSANRPQHF.

The rearrangement joins TRBV5-1 to TRBJ2-2, with 10 bases lining up with TRBD1. CDR1 and CDR2 from the germline V gene are SGHRS and YFSETQ. V lost 4 bases, J lost 5 bases, and 2 bases stayed unmatched. The CDR3 has 14 residues. CDR3 coding DNA: TGCGCCAGCAGCGCGGGACAGGGGACCGGGGAGCTGTTTTTT. Residues: CASSAGQGTGELFF.

The V call is TRBV5-1, the J call TRBJ2-7; 7 bases map to TRBD1. Germline V gene data show CDR1 as SGHRS and CDR2 as YFSETQ. With 0 bases clipped from V and 5 bases from J, the junction kept 5 bases outside the gene matches. This CDR3 region has 14 residues. CDR3 sequence: CASSLGQGPNEQYF. The CDR3 coding sequence is TGCGCCAGCAGCTTGGGACAGGGACCCAACGAGCAGTACTTC.

The rearrangement links TRBV12-1 to TRBJ1-1. TRBV12-1 is recorded as a pseudogene. This CDR3 has 18 amino acids. The DNA of the CDR3 is TGTGCCAGCAGCTCCGGTGGGGGGGCTAGGATAAGTGACACTGAAGCTTTCTTT. Amino acids: CASSSGGGARISDTEAFF.

This chain joins TRBV2 and TRBJ2-3, with D unclear. This CDR3 contains 11 residues. CDR1 is SNHLY and CDR2 is FYNNEI in the germline V gene. Between the trimmed V and J ends, which lost 10 bases and 8 bases, there was a span of 13 bases. CDR3 sequence (DNA): TGTGCCACCTACTATGGGTTTACGCAGTATTTT. As protein: CATYYGFTQYF.